The 16 T cell receptor beta chains below were found in one sample sequenced in a study of T cells in Graves' hyperthyroidism and ophthalmopathy. Amplification yielded TCR beta CDR3 regions, with RNA transcripts as the source. The TCR CDR3 was amplified in a first-round RT-PCR using the HTBI primer set. TCRdb passed the multiplex PCR reads through MiXCR, listing each CDR3 protein once. The data contain roughly 350,000 distinct CDR3 sequences, 13% to 15% of them singletons. Sample: blood. The receptors come from a woman in her twenties or thirties with Graves' ophthalmopathy.

The rearrangement joins TRBV28 to TRBJ1-2; D remains unclear. V was clipped by 6 bases and J by 7 bases, with 21 bases between them. The CDR3 runs 15 residues. CDR1 and CDR2 from the germline V gene are MDHEN and SYDVKM. The CDR3 here is CASRPSARRGVGYTF. The CDR3 DNA reads TGTGCCAGCAGACCCTCAGCCAGGCGCGGGGTTGGCTACACCTTC.

This clonotype was found many times. The rearrangement links TRBV20-1 to TRBJ1-2; TRBD1 matches 10 bases. Germline V gives CDR1 DFQATT, CDR2 SNEGSKA (reference sequence). The CDR3 has 14 amino acids. The CDR3 here is CSLRQGAGNYGYTF. The CDR3, as DNA: TGCAGCCTGCGACAGGGGGCAGGAAACTATGGCTACACCTTC.

This chain uses TRBV19 with TRBJ2-1; 7 nucleotides match TRBD1. V was clipped by 1 base and J by 2 bases; unmatched bases: 14. The CDR3 is 19 residues long. The germline V gene has CDR1 LNHDA and CDR2 SQIVND (reference sequence). The CDR3 DNA is TGTGCCAGTAGTATAGCGACAGGGAATACACATAGCCCCTACAATGAGCAGTTCTTC. Protein sequence: CASSIATGNTHSPYNEQFF. Combining the CDR3 with reference TRBV19 and TRBJ2-1 gives the whole variable domain DGGITQSPKYLFRKEGQNVTLSCEQNLNHDAMYWYRQDPGQGLRLIYYSQIVNDFQKGDIAEGYSVSREKKESFPLTVTSAQKNPTAFYLCASSIATGNTHSPYNEQFFGPGTRLTVL.

This clonotype occurred many times. The rearrangement uses TRBV6-1 and TRBJ2-6; D call uncertain. The CDR3 runs to 15 residues. Germline V lookup: CDR1 MNHNS, CDR2 SASEGT. Trimming took off 0 bases at V and 0 bases at J, with 3 bases between the two ends. The DNA for the CDR3 is TGTGCCAGCAGTGAAGCAGTCTCTGGGGCCAACGTCCTGACTTTC. This gives the protein CASSEAVSGANVLTF.

In this sample, this clonotype turned up many times. J is TRBJ2-7 and V is TRBV3-1; TRBD2 matches 8 bases. The CDR3 is 14 amino acids. The V segment lost 1 base and the J segment 3 bases; nucleotides outside the gene matches: 2. CDR1 and CDR2 (germline): LGHDT, YNNKEL (reference sequence). This chain's CDR3 is CASSQAGTSYEQYF. CDR3 in DNA: TGTGCCAGCAGCCAAGCTGGGACTAGCTACGAGCAGTACTTC.

The chain uses TRBV4-1 and TRBJ1-2; no clear D gene. The V and J ends lost 2 bases and 3 bases respectively, with 16 bases between them. This CDR3 spans 16 amino acids. The germline V gene encodes CDR1 MGHRA and CDR2 YSYEKL. CDR3 loop: CASSQPRTGGYYGYTF. In DNA, the CDR3 is TGCGCCAGCAGCCAACCCAGAACCGGCGGGTACTATGGCTACACCTTC.

Many counts were recorded for this clonotype. J is TRBJ1-5 and V is TRBV18, with no clear D. The CDR3 has 15 residues. The V end was cut by 2 bases, the J end by 0 bases, with 8 bases between. The germline gives CDR1 KGHSH, CDR2 LQKENI. The CDR3 here is CASSPTPSSNQPQHF. In DNA, the CDR3 is TGTGCCAGCTCACCAACCCCCAGTAGCAATCAGCCCCAGCATTTT.

The chain links TRBV7-9 to TRBJ2-2, with D hard to call. The V end was cut by 4 bases, the J end by 1 base, with 13 bases between. The CDR3 runs 16 residues. Germline V gives CDR1 SEHNR, CDR2 FQNEAQ (reference sequence). In DNA, the CDR3 is TGTGCCAGCAGCTCCCAAATTGGACGGAACACCGGGGAGCTGTTTTTT. Translated: CASSSQIGRNTGELFF.

This clonotype was observed a few times. This sequence joins TRBV6-6 and TRBJ2-2; 7 bases are a match to TRBD1. CDR1 and CDR2 (germline): MNHNY, SVGAGI (reference sequence). Trimming took 2 bases from V and 1 from J; bases not matched to a gene: 4. CDR3 length: 16 amino acids. This CDR3 reads CASSYHRGVNTGELFF. The CDR3 DNA reads TGTGCCAGCAGTTACCACAGGGGAGTGAACACCGGGGAGCTGTTTTTT.

This clonotype was seen repeatedly, ten times or more. This chain connects TRBV5-1 to TRBJ2-7; D is undetermined. CDR3 length: 13 residues. Germline V gene data show CDR1 as SGHRS and CDR2 as YFSETQ. V lost 0 bases, J lost 3 bases, and 7 bases lay in between. The CDR3 reads CASSLGANYEQYF. As DNA, the CDR3 is TGCGCCAGCAGCTTGGGGGCGAACTACGAGCAGTACTTC.

V and J are TRBV27 and TRBJ2-2; 10 bases line up with TRBD1. The germline CDR1 and CDR2 sequences are MNHEY and SMNVEV (reference sequence). This CDR3 has 14 amino acids. With 6 bases clipped from V and 7 bases from J, the junction kept 5 bases outside the gene matches. The CDR3 nucleotides are TGTGCCAGCAGACTGACAGGGGGCCACGGGGAGCTGTTTTTT. Translating gives CASRLTGGHGELFF.

This clonotype has at least ten counts. The V and J genes are TRBV20-1 and TRBJ2-3; 11 nucleotides agree with TRBD2. This CDR3 spans 14 amino acids. Germline CDR1 reads DFQATT; CDR2 reads SNEGSKA (reference sequence). Germline trimming cut 6 bases from V and 5 bases from J; bases unmatched to any gene: 7. CDR3 coding DNA: TGCAGTGCCGGGACTAGCGGTGCTCTAGATACGCAGTATTTT. Translated, it gives CSAGTSGALDTQYF.

The chain recombines TRBV2 with TRBJ1-6; 10 positions agree with TRBD1. The trim removed 8 bases at V and 7 bases at J, leaving 2 bases unmatched. The CDR3 is 13 residues long. Germline-derived CDR1 and CDR2 are SNHLY and FYNNEI. CDR3 in amino acids: CASQGQGNSPLHF. The CDR3, as DNA: TGTGCCAGCCAGGGACAGGGGAATTCACCCCTCCACTTT.

This clonotype has a count of ten or more. The chain recombines TRBV20-1 with TRBJ2-5; 12 bases match TRBD2. The germline V gene encodes CDR1 DFQATT and CDR2 SNEGSKA (reference sequence). Trimming at V came to 5 bases and at J to 10 bases, leaving 8 bases not matched to a gene. The CDR3 spans 13 residues. CDR3: CSAVTSGGVIQYF. For the CDR3, the DNA is TGCAGTGCTGTGACTAGCGGGGGAGTGATCCAGTACTTC.

This clonotype was recorded at least ten times. The chain uses TRBV20-1 and TRBJ2-5; D remains ambiguous. With 0 bases removed from V and 5 bases from J, the gap between germline ends came to 22 bases. Per the germline V gene, CDR1 is DFQATT and CDR2 is SNEGSKA (reference sequence). CDR3 length: 17 residues. CDR3 in amino acids: CSAREPRAPAGLETQYF. DNA for the CDR3: TGCAGTGCTAGAGAGCCCCGGGCCCCGGCCGGGTTGGAGACCCAGTACTTC.

This clonotype has at least ten counts. The rearrangement links TRBV12-3 or TRBV12-4 to TRBJ2-4; D gene unclear. Trimming cost V 2 bases and J 0 bases, with 8 bases left between them. CDR3 length: 15 residues. Here the CDR3 DNA reads TGTGCCAGCAGTTTAAGGGCGGTAGCCAAAAACATTCAGTACTTC. It codes for CASSLRAVAKNIQYF.